This is a list of T cell receptor beta chains from one sample in a study of blood T cells in healthy people across ages. TCRdb reanalysed the 5' RACE reads using MiXCR and keeps one entry per CDR3 protein. In the table there are approximately 880,000 distinct CDR3 sequences, about 48% of which are singletons. Sequencing used blood. These receptors came from a man aged 25-45 years in good health. CDR3s include the opening cysteine and the closing phenylalanine or tryptophan. Fields, in order: V gene, D gene, J gene, clone size, CDR3 DNA, CDR3 protein. A D gene is named only where the DNA matches it firmly. Clone sizes are given selectively: once, few, many, or a class where the clone is expanded.

TRBV7-9	TRBD2	TRBJ2-3	-	TGTGCCAGCAGCCCATCTAGCGGGGGGACGAACACGTATTTT	CASSPSSGGTNTYF
TRBV20-1	-	TRBJ2-7	few	TGCAGTGCTAGACAGGGGGGGACCTACGAGCAGTACTTC	CSARQGGTYEQYF
TRBV12-3/TRBV12-4	-	TRBJ2-1	-	TGTGCCAGCAGCTCATTGGGGGGGCGTACGTCCTACAATGAGCAGTTCTTC	CASSSLGGRTSYNEQFF
TRBV27	TRBD1	TRBJ2-5	-	TGTGCCAGCAGTGGGATATTCAGGGGGGAGACCCAGTACTTC	CASSGIFRGETQYF
TRBV28	TRBD2	TRBJ2-1	once	TGCGCCAGCAGTTGTTGGCGGGGGGGATGCAATGAGCAGTTCTTC	CASSCWRGGCNEQFF
TRBV25-1	-	TRBJ2-7	-	TGTGCCAGCAGTGATACGACAGGTCCCACCTACGAGCAGTACTTC	CASSDTTGPTYEQYF
TRBV4-1	TRBD2	TRBJ2-3	few	TGCGCCAGCAGCCAAGCCCAGCGGGGGGCAACAGATACGCAGTATTTT	CASSQAQRGATDTQYF
TRBV6-1	TRBD2	TRBJ2-1	-	TGTGCCAGCCAACTAGCGGGGAACTACAATGAGCAGTTCTTC	CASQLAGNYNEQFF
TRBV20-1	TRBD1	TRBJ1-2	-	TGCAGTGCTAGAGATTTTCAGGGGGCAGGAGGCTACACCTTC	CSARDFQGAGGYTF
TRBV5-5	TRBD2	TRBJ2-3	-	TGTGCCAGCACCACTCAGAACGCGGGAGAAACAGATACGCAGTATTTT	CASTTQNAGETDTQYF
TRBV28	TRBD2	TRBJ2-3	-	TGTGCCAGCAGTCCGACTGGCGGGGGGACAGATACGCAGTATTTT	CASSPTGGGTDTQYF
TRBV7-2	TRBD1	TRBJ2-3	-	TGTGCCAGCTTTTTTTCCGGGACAGGGGTTTCAGATATGCAGTATTTT	CASFFSGTGVSDMQYF
TRBV15	-	TRBJ2-7	few	TGTGCCACCAGCAGAGAAACAGGGTCCCCCTTCTACGAGCAGTACTTC	CATSRETGSPFYEQYF
TRBV27	-	TRBJ2-7	-	TGTGCCAGCAGTTTACGGTCAGGGAGCTCCTACGAGCAGTACTTC	CASSLRSGSSYEQYF
TRBV27	-	TRBJ2-3	-	TGTGCCAGCAGATCAATCGCAGATACGCAGTATTTT	CASRSIADTQYF
TRBV9	TRBD1	TRBJ1-3	few	TGTGCCAGCACCGAGGGACAGGGATCCGGAAACACCATATATTTT	CASTEGQGSGNTIYF
TRBV6-5	TRBD1	TRBJ1-2	once	TGTGCCAGCAGTTACTCGAGGGACAGGGGGAAGTCCTATGGCTACACCTTC	CASSYSRDRGKSYGYTF
TRBV29-1	TRBD1	TRBJ2-7	many	TGCAGCGTGCTTGGGACAGGGGTCACCTACGAGCAGTACTTC	CSVLGTGVTYEQYF
TRBV14	TRBD2	TRBJ2-1	-	TGTGCCAGCAGCCAAGTATCCCTAGCGGGGGTACGCTCCTACAATGAGCAGTTCTTC	CASSQVSLAGVRSYNEQFF
TRBV20-1	TRBD2	TRBJ2-1	-	TGCAGTGTCTCGACTAGCGGGGGGCAAAATGAGCAGTTCTTC	CSVSTSGGQNEQFF
TRBV20-1	-	TRBJ1-5	-	TGCAGTGCTTTATATAGCAATCAGCCCCAGCATTTT	CSALYSNQPQHF
TRBV20-1	TRBD1	TRBJ2-7	-	TGCAGTGCTGGACAGGGATTCCGAAGCTCCTACGAGCAGTACTTC	CSAGQGFRSSYEQYF
TRBV7-9	-	TRBJ1-2	once	TGTGCCAGCAGCCAAAAGGGGTCTGGCTACACCTTC	CASSQKGSGYTF
TRBV7-9	-	TRBJ1-6	once	TGTGCCAGCAGCCCCTCCGGGGGAAGATTTTCACCCCTCCACTTT	CASSPSGGRFSPLHF
TRBV20-1	-	TRBJ1-2	-	TGCAGTGCTAGAGTTAACTTTGGCTACACCTTC	CSARVNFGYTF
TRBV5-1	TRBD1	TRBJ1-1	-	TGCGCCAGCAGCGCGAGGACAGGCGACACTGAAGCTTTCTTT	CASSARTGDTEAFF
TRBV5-5	TRBD1	TRBJ2-2	few	TGTGCCAGCAGCGGCGGACAGGGGCGGAACACCGGGGAGCTGTTTTTT	CASSGGQGRNTGELFF
TRBV11-2	-	TRBJ2-4	once	TGTGCCAGCAGCCCTCGGACTAACCAAAACATTCAGTACTTC	CASSPRTNQNIQYF